Each of the 24 T cell receptor beta chains below was sequenced from the same sample in a study of early T cells in non-severe SARS-CoV-2 infection. Each CDR3 protein gets one entry after TCRdb re-called the 5' RACE reads with MiXCR. The repertoire holds tens of thousands of distinct CDR3 sequences, with approximately 6% as singletons. The sequenced sample was whole blood. Receptor source: an adult who was a healthcare worker with PCR-confirmed SARS-CoV-2 infection or an uninfected control (not recorded which).

This clonotype was counted many times. CDR3 DNA sequence: TGTGCCAGCTCACCACTAAGACCTTATGGGACAGGGGTGGGCAATGAGCAGTTCTTC. Its translation: CASSPLRPYGTGVGNEQFF. The rearrangement links TRBV18 to TRBJ2-1, with 10 bases identical to TRBD1. Germline values: CDR1 KGHSH, CDR2 LQKENI. The J segment lost 6 bases and the V segment lost 1 base, leaving 15 bases of the junction unmatched. CDR3 length equals 19 residues.

The genes are TRBV6-2 or TRBV6-3 and TRBJ2-7, with TRBD1 identical over 7 bases. Germline V gene data show CDR1 as MNHEY and CDR2 as SVGEGT. The CDR3 covers 15 residues. Trimming removed 5 bases from V and 3 bases from J; junction bases left unmatched: 10. The CDR3 reads CASSPLRDRHYEQYF. The CDR3, as DNA: TGTGCCAGCAGTCCCCTTAGGGACAGACACTACGAGCAGTACTTC.

This clonotype has only a few counts. J is TRBJ2-1 and V is TRBV20-1; D unresolved. The CDR3 length is 12 residues. V lost 7 bases, J lost 3 bases, and 10 bases lay in between. Germline V CDR1 and CDR2: DFQATT, SNEGSKA (reference sequence). The CDR3 loop is CSGRKDYNEQFF. In nucleotides, the CDR3 is TGCAGTGGCCGGAAGGACTACAATGAGCAGTTCTTC.

This clonotype has a count of ten or more. The V call is TRBV12-3 or TRBV12-4, the J call TRBJ1-2, with D uncertain. Between the trimmed V and J ends, which lost 3 bases and 5 bases, there was a span of 10 bases. The CDR3 is made up of 13 amino acids. The CDR3 region is CASSLGRFYGYTF. The CDR3 DNA reads as TGTGCCAGCAGTTTGGGCAGATTTTATGGCTACACCTTC.

This clonotype was observed many times. This chain joins TRBV10-3 and TRBJ1-4, with unresolved D. In germline, CDR1 is ENHRY, CDR2 SYGVKD. Between the trimmed V and J ends, which lost 0 bases and 0 bases, there was a span of 8 bases. The CDR3 runs to 16 residues. This CDR3 reads CAISESAGATNEKLFF. The DNA of the CDR3 is TGTGCCATCAGTGAGTCAGCCGGCGCAACTAATGAAAAACTGTTTTTT.

The chain has TRBV20-1 and TRBJ1-2; TRBD1 agrees at 8 bases. Germline lookup yields CDR1 DFQATT and CDR2 SNEGSKA (reference sequence). Germline trimming cut 4 bases from V and 9 bases from J; bases unmatched to any gene: 10. The CDR3 sequence is 13 residues long. CDR3 nucleotides: TGCAGTGCTACGGACAGGGCTCTGTCTAGCTACACCTTC. It encodes CSATDRALSSYTF.

This clonotype was counted many times. CDR3 in DNA: TGCGCCAGCAGCCCAGGGGGGCCAAACTATGGCTACACCTTC. Protein: CASSPGGPNYGYTF. This chain links TRBV5-1 with TRBJ1-2, with 7 bases fitting TRBD1. CDR3 length: 14 residues. Germline CDR1 SGHRS, CDR2 YFSETQ. Germline trimming cut 4 bases from V and 2 bases from J; bases unmatched to any gene: 5.

This clonotype was counted at least ten times. The rearrangement joins TRBV7-2 to TRBJ2-7; 7 nucleotides align to TRBD1. The CDR3 runs 16 residues. Trimming cost V 1 base and J 2 bases; bases outside gene matches: 8. The germline V gene has CDR1 SGHTA and CDR2 FQGNSA. The CDR3: CASSLGTGHSPYEQYF. The CDR3 region has the DNA TGTGCCAGCAGCTTAGGGACAGGCCATTCTCCCTACGAGCAGTACTTC.

This clonotype was detected a few times. V and J are TRBV4-3 and TRBJ2-7; the D gene is possibly TRBD1 (5 bases). Per germline, CDR1 LGHNA and CDR2 YSLEER. V was cut by 3 bases and J by 5 bases, with 11 bases left in between. This CDR3 spans 13 amino acids. The CDR3 region is CASSHRAPDEQYF. The CDR3 DNA reads TGCGCCAGCAGCCACAGGGCCCCGGACGAGCAGTACTTC.

This clonotype was observed at least ten times. This chain uses TRBV30 with TRBJ1-2; D unresolved. Trimming took 5 bases from V and 8 from J, leaving 15 bases between them. Germline loops: CDR1 GTSNPN, CDR2 SVGIG (reference sequence). This CDR3 has 12 amino acids. The CDR3 DNA follows: TGTGCCTGGTGTCCCAATGTGGGGGGCTACACCTTC. It specifies CAWCPNVGGYTF.

In nucleotides, the CDR3 is TGTGCCAGCAGTCAGTGGAACGAGCAGTACTTC. Amino acids: CASSQWNEQYF. The chain joins TRBV12-3 or TRBV12-4 to TRBJ2-7; the D is unclear. The CDR3 runs to 11 residues. V was cut by 5 bases and J by 5 bases, with 7 bases left in between.

This clonotype has a count of ten or more. The gene calls are TRBV7-8 and TRBJ2-5, with D perhaps being TRBD1 or TRBD2 (6 bases each). V lost 4 bases, J lost 5 bases, and 11 bases lay in between. The CDR3 sequence is 13 residues long. Germline-derived CDR1 and CDR2 are SGHVS and FQNEAQ. CDR3 in DNA: TGTGCCAGCAGCTGGGGGGCTGGGGAGACCCAGTACTTC. This translates into CASSWGAGETQYF.

This clonotype was recorded at least ten times. This chain links TRBV28 with TRBJ2-5; the match to TRBD1 covers 10 bases. Germline trimming cut 8 bases from V and 4 bases from J; bases unmatched to any gene: 10. The CDR3 extends over 15 amino acids. Germline lookup yields CDR1 MDHEN and CDR2 SYDVKM. The CDR3 region is CASSTHGTGVETQYF. The CDR3 DNA follows: TGTGCCAGCTCAACCCACGGGACAGGGGTAGAGACCCAGTACTTC.

This clonotype was seen repeatedly, ten times or more. Written as DNA, the CDR3 is TGTGCCAGCACGCGATCCTGTCATAATGGCGAGCAGTACTTC. This codes for CASTRSCHNGEQYF. The gene calls are TRBV7-7 and TRBJ2-7, with D uncertain. The CDR3 spans 14 residues. Trimming took off 7 bases at V and 6 bases at J, with 19 bases between the two ends. CDR1 is SSHAT and CDR2 is FNYEAQ in the germline V gene (reference sequence).

This chain uses TRBV20-1 with TRBJ2-1; the match to TRBD2 covers 9 bases. V shed 6 bases and J 5 bases; nucleotides not matched to a gene: 11. Germline lookup yields CDR1 DFQATT and CDR2 SNEGSKA (reference sequence). The CDR3 loop spans 15 amino acids. Written as DNA, the CDR3 is TGCAGTGCGAGGGAGCCTAGCGGGGACCACAATGAGCAGTTCTTC. As protein: CSAREPSGDHNEQFF.

The sample holds a few counts of this clonotype. CDR3 sequence: CASSYSGKFGQPQHF. For the CDR3, the DNA is TGTGCCAGCAGTTACTCGGGGAAGTTTGGTCAGCCCCAGCATTTT. The genes are TRBV6-5 and TRBJ1-5; D uncertain. Germline-derived CDR1 and CDR2 are MNHEY and SVGAGI. The ends were cut back, 0 bases at V and 6 bases at J, with 12 bases in the middle. CDR3 length: 15 amino acids.

V usage is TRBV7-2 and J usage is TRBJ2-1; unclear D gene. CDR1 and CDR2 from the germline V gene are SGHTA and FQGNSA. V shed 8 bases and J shed 7 bases, with 12 bases lying between them. This CDR3 is 12 amino acids long. The CDR3 loop reads CASGFGWNEQFF. CDR3 nucleotides: TGTGCCAGCGGGTTCGGATGGAATGAGCAGTTCTTC. Variable domain in full (rest from reference TRBV7-2 and TRBJ2-1): GAGVSQSPSNKVTEKGKDVELRCDPISGHTALYWYRQSLGQGLEFLIYFQGNSAPDKSGLPSDRFSAERTGGSVSTLTIQRTQQEDSAVYLCASGFGWNEQFFGPGTRLTVL.

This clonotype was seen repeatedly, ten times or more. The rearrangement links TRBV6-2 or TRBV6-3 to TRBJ1-1, with D perhaps matching TRBD1 (6 bases). The germline V gene encodes CDR1 MNHEY and CDR2 SVGEGT. V shed 0 bases and J shed 5 bases, with 13 bases lying between them. The CDR3 has 15 amino acids. CDR3 loop: CASSYSRRGGTEAFF. Here the CDR3 DNA reads TGTGCCAGCAGTTACTCCCGCAGGGGTGGGACTGAAGCTTTCTTT.

This sequence joins TRBV20-1 and TRBJ2-4, with D tentatively TRBD2 (6 bases). CDR1 is DFQATT, CDR2 SNEGSKA, per germline (reference sequence). The CDR3 contains 13 residues. CDR3 sequence (DNA): TGCACCACGCGAGGAGGGGCCGTGAACATTCAGTACTTC. Protein: CTTRGGAVNIQYF.

The chain recombines TRBV7-2 with TRBJ2-5, with D possibly being TRBD2 (6 bases). CDR1 SGHTA and CDR2 FQGNSA come from the germline V gene. V was clipped by 2 bases and J by 3 bases, with 10 bases between them. CDR3 length: 14 residues. The CDR3 here is CASSLSASEETQYF. CDR3 in DNA: TGTGCCAGCAGCTTATCGGCTAGCGAAGAGACCCAGTACTTC.

This clonotype was picked up a small number of times. The rearrangement joins TRBV15 to TRBJ2-7, with D perhaps TRBD2 (5 bases). The V gene's germline CDR1 is LNHNV and CDR2 YYDKDF (reference sequence). The CDR3 sequence is 13 residues long. V lost 0 bases to trimming and J lost 6 bases, with 9 bases between them. CDR3 sequence reads: CATSRDPGFEQYF. CDR3 sequence (DNA): TGTGCCACCAGCAGAGATCCGGGATTCGAGCAGTACTTC.

This clonotype was seen ten or more times. V gene TRBV19 combines with J gene TRBJ1-5; tentatively, D is TRBD1 (5 bases). Germline V CDR1 and CDR2: LNHDA, SQIVND (reference sequence). This CDR3 has 15 amino acids. Trimming removed 7 bases at V and 3 bases at J, with 16 bases between. The CDR3 here is CASTVTGQPNQPQHF. The CDR3 nucleotides are TGTGCCAGTACCGTAACAGGCCAACCCAATCAGCCCCAGCATTTT.

This clonotype was counted many times. The chain recombines TRBV7-9 with TRBJ2-7; no reliable D call. V was clipped by 11 bases and J by 1 base, with 15 bases between them. The V gene's germline CDR1 is SEHNR and CDR2 FQNEAQ (reference sequence). The CDR3 loop spans 13 amino acids. The CDR3 region is CAGRRTDSYEQYF. DNA of the CDR3: TGTGCCGGAAGACGGACGGATTCCTACGAGCAGTACTTC.

In this sample, this clonotype turned up many times. This chain links TRBV7-6 with TRBJ2-2; perhaps TRBD1 as D (6 bases). The CDR3 extends over 14 amino acids. The V and J ends lost 4 bases and 2 bases respectively, with 8 bases between them. CDR1 SGHVS and CDR2 FNYEAQ come from the germline V gene. CDR3 DNA sequence: TGTGCCAGCAGCTGGACAGACAACACCGGGGAGCTGTTTTTT. It yields the protein CASSWTDNTGELFF.